Listed below are T cell receptor beta chains from one sample, sequenced in a study of response to subunit inactivated influenza vaccine. TCRdb re-analysed the RT-PCR reads in MiXCR, keeping a single row per CDR3 protein. The top ten hold approximately 10% of the sample, which has about 180,000 distinct CDR3 sequences, about 9.3% seen once. Sample: non-naive T cells sorted from PBMCs, taken on the day of vaccination. The receptors were gathered from a man in his fifties who received an inactivated influenza vaccine. Both conserved end residues are part of each CDR3. The D gene is left open where the match is weak. Clone size is given for some rows only: seen once, a few or many times, or a class if the clone is expanded.

V,size,J,D,DNA,CDR3
TRBV28,NA,TRBJ1-5,TRBD1,TGTGCCAGCAGTCCGCGGACAGGGTTTAGCGGCAATCAGCCCCAGCATTTT,CASSPRTGFSGNQPQHF
TRBV4-3,many,TRBJ2-7,NA,TGCGCCAGCAGCCAAGAACCCGAGACAGGGCAGTACTTC,CASSQEPETGQYF
TRBV6-1,NA,TRBJ1-5,NA,TGTGCCAGCAGTGAAACGGTTGGGGTTAGCAATCAGCCCCAGCATTTT,CASSETVGVSNQPQHF
TRBV2,few,TRBJ2-3,TRBD1,TGTGCCAGCAAGATGACAGGGGGCTCAGATACGCAGTATTTT,CASKMTGGSDTQYF
TRBV7-2,many,TRBJ1-4,NA,TGTGCCAGCAGCTTATGGGGTGAAAAACTGTTTTTT,CASSLWGEKLFF
TRBV5-1,NA,TRBJ2-1,NA,TGCGCCAGCAGCTTGGAAGGCGTAGGGGGGGTCGGAAATGAGCAGTTCTTC,CASSLEGVGGVGNEQFF
TRBV20-1,NA,TRBJ2-1,NA,TGCAGTGCCAAAACTGGACAGTACAATGAGCAGTTCTTC,CSAKTGQYNEQFF
TRBV6-5,few,TRBJ1-6,NA,TGTGCCAGCAGTTACTCTGTACCGGGACCGAAGGTCTATAATTCACCCCTCCACTTT,CASSYSVPGPKVYNSPLHF
TRBV7-9,NA,TRBJ1-4,NA,TGTGCCAGCAGCCGAGGTTCGGAAAAACTGTTTTTT,CASSRGSEKLFF
TRBV5-1,many,TRBJ2-1,NA,TGCGCCAGCAGCTTGGTGGGGGATTCCTACAATGAGCAGTTCTTC,CASSLVGDSYNEQFF
TRBV6-4,NA,TRBJ2-1,NA,TGTGCCAGCAGTGTATCTACCGGGACTTTGAACAATGAGCAGTTCTTC,CASSVSTGTLNNEQFF
TRBV28,many,TRBJ2-5,TRBD1,TGTGCCAGCAGTCAGAGGACAGGCCAAGAGACCCAGTACTTC,CASSQRTGQETQYF
TRBV12-3/TRBV12-4,many,TRBJ1-3,NA,TGTGCCAGCACCTTCTCGGAGGGAAACACCATATATTTT,CASTFSEGNTIYF
TRBV28,NA,TRBJ1-1,NA,TGTGCCAGCAGTTTATCCTCGGGAGGGGCGATATGGCCTGAAGCTTTCTTT,CASSLSSGGAIWPEAFF
TRBV12-3/TRBV12-4,NA,TRBJ2-7,NA,TGTGCCAGCAGCCAATCACAGGTGGCGTCCTACGAGCAGTACTTC,CASSQSQVASYEQYF
TRBV5-1,many,TRBJ2-1,TRBD2,TGCGCCAGCAGCCTACAGGGACTAGCGGGATACAATGAGCAGTTCTTC,CASSLQGLAGYNEQFF
TRBV6-1,NA,TRBJ1-1,TRBD1,TGTGCCAGCAGCGGCACAGGGGGGATCACTGAAGCTTTCTTT,CASSGTGGITEAFF
TRBV20-1,few,TRBJ2-7,NA,TGCAGTGCTGTAAAAACCAGATCCTACGAGCAGTACTTC,CSAVKTRSYEQYF
TRBV24-1,NA,TRBJ2-7,NA,TGTGTCACCAGCGCCGGGACCCACGCCTACGAGCAGTACTTC,CVTSAGTHAYEQYF
TRBV7-2,few,TRBJ2-7,TRBD2,TGTGCCAGCAGCTTAAGGACTAGCGGGGTAGGCGAGCAGTACTTC,CASSLRTSGVGEQYF
TRBV29-1,NA,TRBJ2-5,NA,TGCAGCGTCGGAGGGGCGGGACAAGAGACCCAGTACTTC,CSVGGAGQETQYF
TRBV12-3/TRBV12-4,many,TRBJ2-7,NA,TGTGCCAGCAGTTTAGTGGGCACCCACTACGAGCAGTACTTC,CASSLVGTHYEQYF
TRBV10-3,NA,TRBJ1-1,NA,TGTGCCTCCTGCAGGACGAACGGTGCGGACACTGAAGCTTTCTTT,CASCRTNGADTEAFF
TRBV12-3/TRBV12-4,NA,TRBJ1-6,NA,TGTGCCAGCAGCAAAGACAGGATAAGTTCACCCCTCCACTTT,CASSKDRISSPLHF
TRBV11-1,few,TRBJ2-1,TRBD2,TGTGCCAGCAGCTCGACTAGCGGGGGGGCCCGGCAGTTCTTC,CASSSTSGGARQFF
TRBV5-6,NA,TRBJ2-7,NA,TGTGCCAGCAGCGGGGCTGCCCGTGGCGAGCAGTACTTC,CASSGAARGEQYF
TRBV11-3,NA,TRBJ2-4,TRBD2,TGTGCCAGCAGCGATGCGGGGGGGCCGTGGCACATTCAGTACTTC,CASSDAGGPWHIQYF
TRBV28,NA,TRBJ2-1,TRBD2,TGTGCCAGTTGGACTAGCGTTTTCGATGAGCAGTTCTTC,CASWTSVFDEQFF
TRBV19,NA,TRBJ1-1,NA,TGTGCCAGTATTAAGGCGTGGGGATCCACTGAAGCTTTCTTT,CASIKAWGSTEAFF
TRBV7-9,NA,TRBJ2-1,NA,TGTGCCAGCAGGAGCGACCCCAACAGGGTGGGCAATGAGCAGTTCTTC,CASRSDPNRVGNEQFF
TRBV7-8,many,TRBJ2-6,NA,TGTGCCAGCAGTCTCCCCCCTTCGGGGGGGGCCAACGTCCTGACTTTC,CASSLPPSGGANVLTF
TRBV9,NA,TRBJ2-3,NA,TGTGCCAGCAGCGTAGGAGGTATCCGCACAGATACGCAGTATTTT,CASSVGGIRTDTQYF
TRBV6-1,NA,TRBJ2-7,NA,TGTGCCAGCAGTGAACCCAGGACTGAACACTCCTACGAGCAGTACTTC,CASSEPRTEHSYEQYF
TRBV6-2/TRBV6-3,few,TRBJ2-5,TRBD2,TGTGCCAGCAGCTTCACGCCCAAAGCGGGAGGGGTTTCGGGGGAGACCCAGTACTTC,CASSFTPKAGGVSGETQYF
TRBV12-3/TRBV12-4,few,TRBJ1-2,NA,TGTGCCAGCAGTTTAGTCAGCTATGGCTACACCTTC,CASSLVSYGYTF
TRBV7-9,NA,TRBJ2-6,NA,TGTGCCAGCAGCCCCAGGCAGGTCAGCTCTGGGGCCAACGTCCTGACTTTC,CASSPRQVSSGANVLTF
TRBV3-1,NA,TRBJ2-3,TRBD2,TGTGCCATCTGGTCATCGCCGGGACTAGCGGGGATAAGCACAGATACGCAGTATTTT,CAIWSSPGLAGISTDTQYF
TRBV5-1,NA,TRBJ2-7,TRBD1,TGCGCCAGCAGCTTAAGGGACAGATCCGAGCAGTACTTC,CASSLRDRSEQYF
TRBV4-1,few,TRBJ2-3,NA,TGCGCCAGCACCCAGCAGCCCATAGCCCGTCAGCAGTATTTT,CASTQQPIARQQYF
TRBV4-2,NA,TRBJ2-6,TRBD1,TGTGCCAGCAGCCAAGAGTGGGGACAGGGTTTCTCTGGGGCCAACGTCCTGACTTTC,CASSQEWGQGFSGANVLTF
TRBV3-1,few,TRBJ2-7,TRBD1,TGTGCCAGCAGCCTAGGGGGCCCCCAGCAGTACTTC,CASSLGGPQQYF
TRBV11-3,NA,TRBJ2-5,NA,TGTGCCAGCAAGTCGACGGGAGAAGGGGAGACCCAGTACTTC,CASKSTGEGETQYF
TRBV11-2,NA,TRBJ2-2,NA,TGTGCCAGCAGCGGGGCCATAGGGCTAGCGTCCGGGGAGCTGTTTTTT,CASSGAIGLASGELFF
TRBV3-1,few,TRBJ2-3,TRBD2,TGTGCCAGCAGCCCTAAGGGACTAGCAGCTAGCACAGATACGCAGTATTTT,CASSPKGLAASTDTQYF
TRBV11-2,few,TRBJ2-6,TRBD1,TGTGCCAGCAGCCCATGGACAGGGGGTCAATCTGGGGCCAACGTCCTGACTTTC,CASSPWTGGQSGANVLTF
TRBV7-2,many,TRBJ1-2,TRBD1,TGTGCCAGCAGCTCTGACAGGGGGTGGTACTATGGCTACACCTTC,CASSSDRGWYYGYTF
TRBV4-2,NA,TRBJ2-1,NA,TGTGCCAGCAGCCAAGACGAAAGGGGGGCCTACAATGAGCAGTTCTTC,CASSQDERGAYNEQFF
TRBV11-2,NA,TRBJ2-7,NA,TGTGCCAGCAGCTCAGAACAGGGTTTTGTCGAGCAGTACTTC,CASSSEQGFVEQYF
TRBV19,NA,TRBJ2-4,NA,TGTGCCAGTAGTACGAACAGTGCCCAAAACATTCAGTACTTC,CASSTNSAQNIQYF
TRBV3-1,many,TRBJ1-2,TRBD1,TGTGCCAGCAGCCAAGCCACAGGGGTGGTCTATGGCTACACCTTC,CASSQATGVVYGYTF
TRBV25-1,few,TRBJ1-1,NA,TGTGCCAGCAGCTATAGCCCGGGGACTGAAGCTTTCTTT,CASSYSPGTEAFF
TRBV5-1,few,TRBJ1-1,TRBD1,TGCGCCAGCAGCTTCGACAGGGGGGGGACTGAAGCTTTCTTT,CASSFDRGGTEAFF
TRBV10-3,medium-sized,TRBJ2-7,TRBD2,TGTGCCATCAGTGAGTCGAGTAGCGGGGGGACGCAGTACTTC,CAISESSSGGTQYF
TRBV9,few,TRBJ2-1,NA,TGTGCCAGCAGCGTGGGCGGGATCTCCTACAATGAGCAGTTCTTC,CASSVGGISYNEQFF
TRBV3-1,many,TRBJ2-6,NA,TGTGCCAGCAGCCAAAGTCAGTTAGTCGGGGCCAACGTCCTGACTTTC,CASSQSQLVGANVLTF
TRBV20-1,many,TRBJ1-1,NA,TGCAGTGCTAGAGGACAGTCCCCAGCTGAAGCTTTCTTT,CSARGQSPAEAFF
TRBV7-6,NA,TRBJ2-3,TRBD2,TGTGCCAGCAGCTTAGCGCCTAGCGGCACCACAGATACGCAGTATTTT,CASSLAPSGTTDTQYF
TRBV6-2/TRBV6-3,many,TRBJ2-7,TRBD1,TGTGCCAGCAGCCCGGGACAGACCTCCTACGAGCAGTACTTC,CASSPGQTSYEQYF